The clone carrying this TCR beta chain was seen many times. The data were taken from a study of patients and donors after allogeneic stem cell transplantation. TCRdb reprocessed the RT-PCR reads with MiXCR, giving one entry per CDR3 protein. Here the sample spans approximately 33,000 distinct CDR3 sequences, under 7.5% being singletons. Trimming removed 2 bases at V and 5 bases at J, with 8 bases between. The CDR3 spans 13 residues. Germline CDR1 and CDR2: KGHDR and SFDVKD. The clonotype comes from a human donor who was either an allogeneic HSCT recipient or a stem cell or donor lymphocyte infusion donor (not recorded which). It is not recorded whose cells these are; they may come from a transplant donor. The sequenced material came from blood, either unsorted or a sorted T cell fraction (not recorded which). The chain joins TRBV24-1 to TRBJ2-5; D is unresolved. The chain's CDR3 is CATSDSPSETQYF. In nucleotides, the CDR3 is TGTGCCACCAGTGATTCCCCTTCGGAGACCCAGTACTTC.